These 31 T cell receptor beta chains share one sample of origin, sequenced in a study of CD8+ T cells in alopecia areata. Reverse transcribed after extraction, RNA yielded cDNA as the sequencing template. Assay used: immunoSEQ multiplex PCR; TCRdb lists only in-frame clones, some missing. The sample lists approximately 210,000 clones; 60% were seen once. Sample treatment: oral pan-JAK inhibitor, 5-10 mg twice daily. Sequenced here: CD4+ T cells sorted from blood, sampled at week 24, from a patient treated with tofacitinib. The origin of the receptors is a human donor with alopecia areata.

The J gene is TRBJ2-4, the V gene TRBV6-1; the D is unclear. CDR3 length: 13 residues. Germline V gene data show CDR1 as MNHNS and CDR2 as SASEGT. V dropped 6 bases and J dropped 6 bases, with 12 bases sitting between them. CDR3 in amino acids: CASRLNDRNIQYF. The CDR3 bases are TGTGCCAGCAGATTAAACGATCGAAACATTCAGTACTTC.

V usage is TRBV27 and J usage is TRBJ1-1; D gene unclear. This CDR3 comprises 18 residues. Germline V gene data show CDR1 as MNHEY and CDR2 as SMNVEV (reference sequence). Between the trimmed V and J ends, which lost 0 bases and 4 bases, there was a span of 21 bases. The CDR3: CASSLSRRNSVVGTEAFF. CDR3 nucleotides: TGTGCCAGCAGTTTATCGAGGAGGAACAGCGTAGTCGGCACTGAAGCTTTCTTT.

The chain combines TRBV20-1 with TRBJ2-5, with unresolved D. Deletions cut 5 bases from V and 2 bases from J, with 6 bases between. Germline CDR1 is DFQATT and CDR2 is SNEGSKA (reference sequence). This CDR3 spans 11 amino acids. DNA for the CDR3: TGCAGTGCTCAGTCGCAAGAGACCCAGTACTTC. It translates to CSAQSQETQYF.

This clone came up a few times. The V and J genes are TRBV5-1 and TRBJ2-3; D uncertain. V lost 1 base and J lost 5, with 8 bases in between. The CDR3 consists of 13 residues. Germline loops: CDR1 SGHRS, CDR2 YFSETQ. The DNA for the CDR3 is TGCGCCAGCAGCTTGTACATGGGAGATACGCAGTATTTT. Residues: CASSLYMGDTQYF. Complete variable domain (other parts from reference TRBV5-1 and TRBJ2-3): KAGVTQTPRYLIKTRGQQVTLSCSPISGHRSVSWYQQTPGQGLQFLFEYFSETQRNKGNFPGRFSGRQFSNSRSEMNVSTLELGDSALYLCASSLYMGDTQYFGPGTRLTVL.

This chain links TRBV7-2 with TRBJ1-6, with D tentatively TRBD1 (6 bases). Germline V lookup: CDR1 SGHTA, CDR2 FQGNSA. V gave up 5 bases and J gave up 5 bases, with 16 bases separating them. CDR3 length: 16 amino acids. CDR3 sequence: CASSPWGRGNNSPLHF. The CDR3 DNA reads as TGTGCCAGCAGCCCGTGGGGCAGGGGTAATAATTCACCCCTCCACTTT.

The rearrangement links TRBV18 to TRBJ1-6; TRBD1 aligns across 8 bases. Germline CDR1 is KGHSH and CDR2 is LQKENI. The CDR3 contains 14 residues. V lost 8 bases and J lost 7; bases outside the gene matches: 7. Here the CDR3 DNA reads TGTGCCAGCACAGGGGGGACAGTCAATTCACCCCTCCACTTT. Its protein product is CASTGGTVNSPLHF.

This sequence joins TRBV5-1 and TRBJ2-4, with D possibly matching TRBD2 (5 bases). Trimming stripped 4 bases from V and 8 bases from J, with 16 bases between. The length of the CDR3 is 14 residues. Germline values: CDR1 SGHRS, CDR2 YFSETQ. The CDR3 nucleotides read TGCGCCAGCAGCGTGGCTGGGAGTGCGGACATTCAGTACTTC. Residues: CASSVAGSADIQYF. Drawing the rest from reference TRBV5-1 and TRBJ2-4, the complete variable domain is KAGVTQTPRYLIKTRGQQVTLSCSPISGHRSVSWYQQTPGQGLQFLFEYFSETQRNKGNFPGRFSGRQFSNSRSEMNVSTLELGDSALYLCASSVAGSADIQYFGAGTRLSVL.

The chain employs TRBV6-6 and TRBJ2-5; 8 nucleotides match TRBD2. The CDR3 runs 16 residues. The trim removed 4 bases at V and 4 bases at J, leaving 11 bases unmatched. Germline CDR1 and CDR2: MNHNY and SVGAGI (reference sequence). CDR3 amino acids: CASSSSLAEERETQYF. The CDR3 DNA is TGTGCCAGCAGTTCCTCACTAGCGGAAGAGAGAGAGACCCAGTACTTC.

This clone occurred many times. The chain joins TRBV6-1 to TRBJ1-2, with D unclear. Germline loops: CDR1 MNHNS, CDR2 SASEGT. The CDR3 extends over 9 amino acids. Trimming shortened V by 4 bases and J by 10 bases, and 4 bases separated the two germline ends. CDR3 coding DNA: TGTGCCAGCAGTGGGGACTACACCTTC. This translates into CASSGDYTF.

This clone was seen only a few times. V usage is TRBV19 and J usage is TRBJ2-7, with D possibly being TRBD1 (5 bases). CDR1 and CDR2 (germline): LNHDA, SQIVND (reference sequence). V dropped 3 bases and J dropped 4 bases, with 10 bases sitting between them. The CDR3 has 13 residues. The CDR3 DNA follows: TGTGCCAGTAGTATGGAGACAGCTTACGAGCAGTACTTC. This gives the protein CASSMETAYEQYF.

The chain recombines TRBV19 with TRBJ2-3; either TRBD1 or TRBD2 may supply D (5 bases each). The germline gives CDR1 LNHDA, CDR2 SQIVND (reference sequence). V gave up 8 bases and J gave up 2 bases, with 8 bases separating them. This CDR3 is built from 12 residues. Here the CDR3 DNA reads TGTGCCAGTGAGGGGAACACAGATACGCAGTATTTT. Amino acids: CASEGNTDTQYF.

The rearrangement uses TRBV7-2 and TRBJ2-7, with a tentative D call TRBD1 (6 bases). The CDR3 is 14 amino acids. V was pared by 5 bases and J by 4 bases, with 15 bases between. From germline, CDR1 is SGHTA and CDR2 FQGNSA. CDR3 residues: CASSLPGDGYEQYF. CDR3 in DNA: TGTGCCAGCAGCCTCCCAGGGGATGGGTACGAGCAGTACTTC.

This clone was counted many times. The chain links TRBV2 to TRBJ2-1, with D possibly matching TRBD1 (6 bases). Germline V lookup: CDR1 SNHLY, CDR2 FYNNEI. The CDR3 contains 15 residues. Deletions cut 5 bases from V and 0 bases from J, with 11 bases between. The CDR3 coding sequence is TGTGCCAGCAGTCGGACAGATCGCTCCTACAATGAGCAGTTCTTC. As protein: CASSRTDRSYNEQFF.

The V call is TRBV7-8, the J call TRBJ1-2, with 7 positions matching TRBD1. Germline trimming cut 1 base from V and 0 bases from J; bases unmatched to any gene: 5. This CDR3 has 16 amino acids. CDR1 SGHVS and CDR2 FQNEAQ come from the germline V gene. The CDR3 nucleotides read TGTGCCAGCAGCTTAGAAGCAGGGGGATCTAACTATGGCTACACCTTC. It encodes CASSLEAGGSNYGYTF.

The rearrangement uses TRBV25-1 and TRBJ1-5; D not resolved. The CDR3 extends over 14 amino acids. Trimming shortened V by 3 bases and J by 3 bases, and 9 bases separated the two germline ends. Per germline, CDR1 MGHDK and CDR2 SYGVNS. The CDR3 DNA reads TGTGCCAGCAGTGAGACTGGATTCAATCAGCCCCAGCATTTT. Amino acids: CASSETGFNQPQHF.

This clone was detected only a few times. CDR3 DNA: TGCGCCAGCAGTCAATCAGTGGGGGTGGAGACCCAGTACTTC. Translation: CASSQSVGVETQYF. V is TRBV23-1 and J is TRBJ2-5; the D call may be TRBD1 or TRBD2 (5 bases each). TRBV23-1 is assigned to the ORF class and has an uncertain function. The CDR3 consists of 14 residues. V lost 0 bases to trimming and J lost 5 bases, with 10 bases between them.

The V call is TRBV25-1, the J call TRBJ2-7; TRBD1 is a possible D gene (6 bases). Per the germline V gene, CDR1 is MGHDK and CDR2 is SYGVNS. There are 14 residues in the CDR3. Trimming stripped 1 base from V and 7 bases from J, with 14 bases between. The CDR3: CASSELFEQGEQYF. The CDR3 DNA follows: TGTGCCAGCAGTGAATTATTCGAACAGGGTGAGCAGTACTTC.

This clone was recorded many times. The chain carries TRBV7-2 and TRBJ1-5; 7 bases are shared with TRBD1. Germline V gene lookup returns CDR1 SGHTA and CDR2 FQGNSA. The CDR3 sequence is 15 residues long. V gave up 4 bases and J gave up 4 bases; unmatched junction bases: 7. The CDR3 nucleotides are TGTGCCAGCAGCTCAATTGGGACAGTTAATCAGCCCCAGCATTTT. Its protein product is CASSSIGTVNQPQHF.

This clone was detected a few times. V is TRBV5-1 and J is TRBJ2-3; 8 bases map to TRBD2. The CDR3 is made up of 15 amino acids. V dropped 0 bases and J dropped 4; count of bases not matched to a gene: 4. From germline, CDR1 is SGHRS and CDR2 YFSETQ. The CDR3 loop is CASSLDGTSPDTQYF. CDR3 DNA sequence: TGCGCCAGCAGCTTGGACGGGACTAGTCCAGATACGCAGTATTTT.

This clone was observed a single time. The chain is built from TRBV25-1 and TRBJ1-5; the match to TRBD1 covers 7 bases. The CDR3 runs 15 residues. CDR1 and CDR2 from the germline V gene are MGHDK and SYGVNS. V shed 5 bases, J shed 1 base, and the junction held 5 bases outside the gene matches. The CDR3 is CASSPDRASNQPQHF. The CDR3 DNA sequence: TGTGCCAGCAGTCCCGACAGGGCGAGCAATCAGCCCCAGCATTTT.

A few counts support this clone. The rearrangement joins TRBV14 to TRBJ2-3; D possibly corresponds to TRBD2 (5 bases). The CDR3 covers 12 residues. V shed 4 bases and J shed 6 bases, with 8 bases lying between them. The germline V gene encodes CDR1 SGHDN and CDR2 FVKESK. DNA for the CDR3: TGTGCCAGCAGCCGCTCTAGCGATACGCAGTATTTT. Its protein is CASSRSSDTQYF.

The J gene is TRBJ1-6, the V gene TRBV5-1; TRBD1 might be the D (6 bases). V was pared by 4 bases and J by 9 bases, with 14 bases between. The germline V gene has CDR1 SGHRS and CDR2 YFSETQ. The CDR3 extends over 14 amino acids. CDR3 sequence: CASSEARGGSPLHF. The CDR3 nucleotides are TGCGCCAGCAGCGAGGCCAGGGGTGGTTCACCCCTCCACTTT. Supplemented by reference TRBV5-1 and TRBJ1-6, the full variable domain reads KAGVTQTPRYLIKTRGQQVTLSCSPISGHRSVSWYQQTPGQGLQFLFEYFSETQRNKGNFPGRFSGRQFSNSRSEMNVSTLELGDSALYLCASSEARGGSPLHFGNGTRLTVT.

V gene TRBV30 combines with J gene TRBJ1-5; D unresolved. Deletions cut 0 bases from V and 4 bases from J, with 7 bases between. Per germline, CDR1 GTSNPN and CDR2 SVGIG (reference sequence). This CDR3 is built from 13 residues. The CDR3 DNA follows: TGTGCCTGGAGTGTCAAAAAAAATCAGCCCCAGCATTTT. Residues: CAWSVKKNQPQHF.

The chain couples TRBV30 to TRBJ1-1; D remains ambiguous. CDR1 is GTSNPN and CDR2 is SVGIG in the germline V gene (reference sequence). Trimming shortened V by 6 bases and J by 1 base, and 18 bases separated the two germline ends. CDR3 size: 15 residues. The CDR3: CACPPRKATNTEAFF. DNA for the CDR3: TGTGCCTGCCCCCCCCGCAAGGCGACGAACACTGAAGCTTTCTTT.

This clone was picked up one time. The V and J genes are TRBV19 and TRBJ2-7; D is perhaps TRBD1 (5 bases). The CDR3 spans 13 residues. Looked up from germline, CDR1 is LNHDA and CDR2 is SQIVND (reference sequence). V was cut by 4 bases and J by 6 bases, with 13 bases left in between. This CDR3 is CASSRGLKGEQYF. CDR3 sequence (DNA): TGTGCCAGTAGTAGGGGCCTTAAGGGCGAGCAGTACTTC.

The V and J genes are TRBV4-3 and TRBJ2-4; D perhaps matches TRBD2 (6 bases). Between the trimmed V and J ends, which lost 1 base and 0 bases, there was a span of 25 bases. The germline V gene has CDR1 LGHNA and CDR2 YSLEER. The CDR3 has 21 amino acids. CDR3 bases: TGCGCCAGCAGCCAAGGAATCTCCCCCGGGATGGGGGACTTAGCCAAAAACATTCAGTACTTC. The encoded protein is CASSQGISPGMGDLAKNIQYF.

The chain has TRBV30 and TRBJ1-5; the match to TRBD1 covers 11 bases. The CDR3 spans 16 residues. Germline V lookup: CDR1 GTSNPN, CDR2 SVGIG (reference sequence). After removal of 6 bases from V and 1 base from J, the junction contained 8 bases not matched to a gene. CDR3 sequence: CACTPGTGGSNQPQHF. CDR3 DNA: TGTGCCTGTACTCCCGGGACAGGGGGAAGCAATCAGCCCCAGCATTTT.

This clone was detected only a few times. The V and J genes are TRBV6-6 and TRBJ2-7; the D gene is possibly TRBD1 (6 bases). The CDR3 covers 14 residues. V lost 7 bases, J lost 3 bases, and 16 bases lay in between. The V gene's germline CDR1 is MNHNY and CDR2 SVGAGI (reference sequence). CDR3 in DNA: TGTGCCAGCACCGAACAGGGCGTTGGCTACGAGCAGTACTTC. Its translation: CASTEQGVGYEQYF.

The CDR3 loop reads CASSEPPAGVGTDTQYF. The CDR3 DNA reads as TGTGCCAGCAGTGAACCGCCGGCCGGAGTGGGCACAGATACGCAGTATTTT. The genes are TRBV2 and TRBJ2-3; D call uncertain. Trimming stripped 2 bases from V and 1 base from J, with 16 bases between. Germline-derived CDR1 and CDR2 are SNHLY and FYNNEI. The CDR3 has 17 amino acids.

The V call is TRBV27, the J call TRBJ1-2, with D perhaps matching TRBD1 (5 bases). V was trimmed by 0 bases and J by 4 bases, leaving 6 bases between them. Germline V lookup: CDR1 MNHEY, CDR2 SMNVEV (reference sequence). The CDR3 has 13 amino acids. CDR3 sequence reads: CASSLSGGYGYTF. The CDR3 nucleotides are TGTGCCAGCAGTTTATCGGGGGGCTATGGCTACACCTTC.

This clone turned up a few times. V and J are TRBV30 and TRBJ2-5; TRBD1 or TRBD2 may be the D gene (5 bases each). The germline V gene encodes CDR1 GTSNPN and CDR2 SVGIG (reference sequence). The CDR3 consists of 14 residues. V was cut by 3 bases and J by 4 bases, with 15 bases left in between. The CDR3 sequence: CAWSVGHGGETQYF. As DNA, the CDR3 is TGTGCCTGGAGCGTAGGACACGGAGGAGAGACCCAGTACTTC.